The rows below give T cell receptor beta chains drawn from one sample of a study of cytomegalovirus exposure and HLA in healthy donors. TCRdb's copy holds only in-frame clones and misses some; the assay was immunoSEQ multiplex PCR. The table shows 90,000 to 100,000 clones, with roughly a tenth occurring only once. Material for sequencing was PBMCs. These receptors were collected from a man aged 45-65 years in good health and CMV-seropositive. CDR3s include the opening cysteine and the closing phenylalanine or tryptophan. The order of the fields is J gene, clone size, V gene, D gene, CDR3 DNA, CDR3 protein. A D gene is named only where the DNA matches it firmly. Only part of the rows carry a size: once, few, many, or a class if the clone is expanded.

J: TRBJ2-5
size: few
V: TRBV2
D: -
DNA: TGTGCCAGCAGAGGGGGACGCGGGGAGACCCAGTACTTC
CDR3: CASRGGRGETQYF

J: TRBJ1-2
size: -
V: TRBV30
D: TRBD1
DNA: TGTGCCTGGACAAACGCCGAACACAGGGGTTCTATTGGCTACACCTTC
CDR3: CAWTNAEHRGSIGYTF

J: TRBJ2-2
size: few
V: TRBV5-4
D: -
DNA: TGTGCCAGCAGCTTGTCACTGCAGGGCGGGGAGCTGTTTTTT
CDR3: CASSLSLQGGELFF

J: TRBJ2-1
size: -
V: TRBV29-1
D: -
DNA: TGCAGCGTCAGCATGGGAGTTAGGGTCTTAAAGGGATCCAATGAGCAGTTCTTC
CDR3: CSVSMGVRVLKGSNEQFF

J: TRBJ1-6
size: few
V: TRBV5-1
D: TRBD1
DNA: TGCGCCAGCAGCTTGGAGGGACAGGCGCGGCCGAATTCACCCCTCCACTTT
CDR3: CASSLEGQARPNSPLHF

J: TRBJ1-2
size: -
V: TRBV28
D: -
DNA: TGTGCCAGCAGGGGTTCGGGGTCGGCCTATGGCTACACCTTC
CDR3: CASRGSGSAYGYTF

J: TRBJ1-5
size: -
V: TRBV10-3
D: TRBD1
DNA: TGTGCCACCCAGGGGGCGCGAGGCAATCAGCCCCAGCATTTT
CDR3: CATQGARGNQPQHF

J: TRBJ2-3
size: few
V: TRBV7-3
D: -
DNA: TGTGCCAGCAGCTTGGGCCACACAGATACGCAGTATTTT
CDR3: CASSLGHTDTQYF

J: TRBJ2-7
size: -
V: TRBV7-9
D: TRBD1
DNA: TGTGCCAGCAGCTTACGAGGACAGGGTTCGTACGAGCAGTACTTC
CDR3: CASSLRGQGSYEQYF

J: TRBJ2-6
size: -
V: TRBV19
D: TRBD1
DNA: TGTGCCAGTAGTAGCCGGACAGGGCGAACGTCTGGGGCCAACGTCCTGACTTTC
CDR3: CASSSRTGRTSGANVLTF

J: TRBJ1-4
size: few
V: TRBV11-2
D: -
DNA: TGTGCCAGCAGCTCCCGACAGGCCATTAATTACGAAAAACTGTTTTTT
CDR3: CASSSRQAINYEKLFF

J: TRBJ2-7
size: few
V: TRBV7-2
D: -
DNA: TGTGCCAGCAGCACCCAGACTAGAATTTCCTACGAGCAGTACTTC
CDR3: CASSTQTRISYEQYF

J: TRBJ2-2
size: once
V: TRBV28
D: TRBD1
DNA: TGTGCCAGCAGTTCAACAGGGGCCACGAACACCGGGGAGCTGTTTTTT
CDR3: CASSSTGATNTGELFF

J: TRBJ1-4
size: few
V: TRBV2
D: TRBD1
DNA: TGTGCCAGCAGTGACAGGGGGCGGGGAAAACTGTTTTTT
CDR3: CASSDRGRGKLFF

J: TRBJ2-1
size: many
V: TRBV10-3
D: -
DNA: TGTGCCATCAGTGTAGAAAATGAGCAGTTCTTC
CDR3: CAISVENEQFF

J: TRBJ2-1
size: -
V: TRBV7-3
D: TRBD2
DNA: TGTGCCAGCAGCCTTCATACGGGACTAGCGGGATACAATGAGCAGTTCTTC
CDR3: CASSLHTGLAGYNEQFF

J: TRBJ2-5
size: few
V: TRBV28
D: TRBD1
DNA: TGTGCCAGCAGTTCCCTAGGTGGACAGGTGGGGACCCAGTACTTC
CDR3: CASSSLGGQVGTQYF

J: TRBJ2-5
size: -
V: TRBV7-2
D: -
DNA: TGTGCCAGTACAACTACCCAAGAGACCCAGTACTTC
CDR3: CASTTTQETQYF

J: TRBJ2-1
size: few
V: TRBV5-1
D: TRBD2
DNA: TGCGCCAGCAGCCCGTTGACTAGCGGGAAGTACAATGAGCAGTTCTTC
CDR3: CASSPLTSGKYNEQFF

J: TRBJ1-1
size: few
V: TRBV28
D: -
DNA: TGTGCCAGCAGACTTCAATCGCATAGCACTGAAGCTTTCTTT
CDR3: CASRLQSHSTEAFF

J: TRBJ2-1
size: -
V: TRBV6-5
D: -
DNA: TGTGCCAGCAGGATGAGAGGGTTCCACAATGAGCAGTTCTTC
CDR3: CASRMRGFHNEQFF

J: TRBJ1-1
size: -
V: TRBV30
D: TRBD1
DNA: TGTGCCTGGACAAAGGACAGGGGCGCTGAAGCTTTCTTT
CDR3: CAWTKDRGAEAFF

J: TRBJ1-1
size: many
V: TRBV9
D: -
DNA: TGTGCCAGCAGCGTAGAAGGGGGGGTGAGCACTGAAGCTTTCTTT
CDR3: CASSVEGGVSTEAFF

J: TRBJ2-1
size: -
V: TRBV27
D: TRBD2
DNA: TGTGCCAGCAGTCCCTTAGCGGGAGAGCTGAGTGAGCAGTTCTTC
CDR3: CASSPLAGELSEQFF

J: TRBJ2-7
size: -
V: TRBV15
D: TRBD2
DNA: TGTGCCACCAGCAGAGATCGAAGGCCCGGGACTAGCGGGAGGAGCTCCTACGAGCAGTACTTC
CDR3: CATSRDRRPGTSGRSSYEQYF

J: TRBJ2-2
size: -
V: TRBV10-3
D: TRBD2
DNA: TGTGCCACCGCGCCCGGACTAGACCGGAGCGGGGAGCTGTTTTTT
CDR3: CATAPGLDRSGELFF

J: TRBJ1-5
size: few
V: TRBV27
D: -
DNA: TGTGCCAGCAGTTTAAGAGGCAATCAGCCCCAGCATTTT
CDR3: CASSLRGNQPQHF

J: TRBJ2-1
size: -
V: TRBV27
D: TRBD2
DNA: TGTGCCAGCGGGACTAGCGGGAGCAATGAGCAGTTCTTC
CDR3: CASGTSGSNEQFF

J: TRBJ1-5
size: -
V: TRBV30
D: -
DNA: TGTGCCTGGCGGAAGCCAGGTGAGAGCAATCAGCCCCAGCATTTT
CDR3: CAWRKPGESNQPQHF

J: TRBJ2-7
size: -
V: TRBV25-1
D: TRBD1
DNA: TGTGCCAGCACCCGGACAGGGGACAGGGTTAAGCAGTACTTC
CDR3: CASTRTGDRVKQYF

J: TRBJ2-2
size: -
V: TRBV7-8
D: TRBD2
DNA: TGTGCCAGCAGCTTAGCGGGAGGGCCTAACACCGGGGAGCTGTTTTTT
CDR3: CASSLAGGPNTGELFF

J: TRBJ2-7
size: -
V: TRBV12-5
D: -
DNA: TGTGCTAGTGGGTACAGCCAGTTTGAGCAGTACTTC
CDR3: CASGYSQFEQYF

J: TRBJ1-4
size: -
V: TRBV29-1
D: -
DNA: TGCAGCGTCACAGGAGCAAATGAAAAACTGTTTTTT
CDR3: CSVTGANEKLFF

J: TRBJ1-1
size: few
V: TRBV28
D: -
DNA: TGTGCCAGCAGTGACCGACAGAACACTGAAGCTTTCTTT
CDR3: CASSDRQNTEAFF

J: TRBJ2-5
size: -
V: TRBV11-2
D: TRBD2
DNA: TGTGCCAGCAGCCCCCCGACTAGCGGGATACAAGAGACCCAGTACTTC
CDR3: CASSPPTSGIQETQYF

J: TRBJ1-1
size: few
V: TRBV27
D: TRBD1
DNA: TGTGCCAGCAGTTTATTGCCGCTACAGGGGGCGAACACTGAAGCTTTCTTT
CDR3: CASSLLPLQGANTEAFF

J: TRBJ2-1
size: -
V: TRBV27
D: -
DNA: TGTGCCAGCAGTTTTGTAGTGTCCTCCTACAATGAGCAGTTCTTC
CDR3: CASSFVVSSYNEQFF

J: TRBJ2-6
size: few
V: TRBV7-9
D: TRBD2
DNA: TGTGCCAGCAGGTCTACTAGCGGGACCAGCTCTGGGGCCAACGTCCTGACTTTC
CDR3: CASRSTSGTSSGANVLTF